The 6 T cell receptor beta chains reported below all come from one sample, sequenced in a study of circulating and synovial CD4+ cells in juvenile arthritis. Some clones are missing from TCRdb's copy, which holds only in-frame ones; the method was immunoSEQ multiplex PCR. Of 3,000 to 4,500 clones in the sample, 84% were seen once. Input material: CD4+ T cells from synovial fluid. These receptors all stem from a human donor with juvenile idiopathic arthritis.

The rearrangement links TRBV7-2 to TRBJ1-6, with 9 bases that match TRBD1. This CDR3 region has 15 residues. V gave up 4 bases and J gave up 7 bases; unmatched junction bases: 5. CDR1 SGHTA and CDR2 FQGNSA come from the germline V gene. The DNA of the CDR3 is TGTGCCAGCAGCTACCAACAGGGGGCGAATTCACCCCTCCACTTT. This encodes CASSYQQGANSPLHF. The full variable domain, rest sourced from reference TRBV7-2 and TRBJ1-6, is GAGVSQSPSNKVTEKGKDVELRCDPISGHTALYWYRQSLGQGLEFLIYFQGNSAPDKSGLPSDRFSAERTGGSVSTLTIQRTQQEDSAVYLCASSYQQGANSPLHFGNGTRLTVT.

This chain links TRBV11-3 with TRBJ2-7, with D hard to call. This CDR3 contains 15 residues. Germline loops: CDR1 SGHNT, CDR2 YENEEA. V dropped 5 bases and J dropped 6 bases, with 20 bases sitting between them. Here the CDR3 reads CASSRAQSPTSEQYF. Here the CDR3 DNA reads TGTGCCAGCAGCCGAGCACAGAGCCCCACGAGCGAGCAGTACTTC.

The sample holds one count of this clone. The chain uses TRBV18 and TRBJ2-7; maybe TRBD2 (6 bases). CDR3 length: 13 amino acids. Germline V gives CDR1 KGHSH, CDR2 LQKENI. The germline V and J ends were trimmed by 6 bases and 3 bases, with 12 bases remaining between them. The CDR3 loop is CASSSGGSYEQYF. The CDR3 coding sequence is TGTGCCAGCTCCTCCGGGGGTAGCTACGAGCAGTACTTC.

This chain joins TRBV10-3 and TRBJ2-2; 9 nucleotides line up with TRBD2. Trimming removed 10 bases from V and 1 base from J; junction bases left unmatched: 4. The CDR3 spans 14 residues. Germline V CDR1 and CDR2: ENHRY, SYGVKD. The CDR3 DNA reads as TGTGCCACCACTAGCGGGTTGAACACCGGGGAGCTGTTTTTT. It specifies CATTSGLNTGELFF.

This clone was recorded only once. The V call is TRBV11-3, the J call TRBJ2-5; 7 nucleotides line up with TRBD2. This CDR3 spans 13 amino acids. Germline lookup yields CDR1 SGHNT and CDR2 YENEEA. The J segment lost 6 bases and the V segment lost 3 bases, leaving 4 bases of the junction unmatched. The CDR3 nucleotides read TGTGCCAGCAGCTTTGCGGGAGCGAAGACCCAGTACTTC. The encoded protein is CASSFAGAKTQYF.

The V call is TRBV5-1, the J call TRBJ1-2; D gene uncertain. V was trimmed by 3 bases and J by 4 bases, leaving 13 bases between them. Germline CDR1 is SGHRS and CDR2 is YFSETQ. The CDR3 covers 14 residues. CDR3 DNA sequence: TGCGCCAGCAGCTCCGGTGGAGGGTCCTATGGCTACACCTTC. This sequence encodes CASSSGGGSYGYTF.